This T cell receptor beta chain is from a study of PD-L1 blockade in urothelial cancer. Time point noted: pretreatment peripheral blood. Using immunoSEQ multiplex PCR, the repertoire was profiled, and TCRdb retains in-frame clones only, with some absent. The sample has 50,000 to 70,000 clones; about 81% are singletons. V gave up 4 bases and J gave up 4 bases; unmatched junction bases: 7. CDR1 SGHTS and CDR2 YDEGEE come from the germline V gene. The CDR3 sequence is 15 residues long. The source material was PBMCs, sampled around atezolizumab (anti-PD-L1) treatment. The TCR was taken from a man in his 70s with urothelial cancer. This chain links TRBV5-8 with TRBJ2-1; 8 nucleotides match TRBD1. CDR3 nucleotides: TGTGCCAGCAGCAAGACAGGGGATAAGTACAATGAGCAGTTCTTC. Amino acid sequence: CASSKTGDKYNEQFF.